This T cell receptor (beta chain) was found in a study of long-term antiretroviral therapy in people with HIV. The ends were cut back, 2 bases at V and 3 bases at J, with 8 bases in the middle. Looked up from germline, CDR1 is SEHNR and CDR2 is FQNEAQ (reference sequence). The CDR3 covers 13 residues. In the case of this clone: The target antigen is unknown.

Participants who had HIV were, without exception, treated in the United States. Study-level results: Records did not include ART adherence, viral resistance or therapy changes.

Sequencing used immunoSEQ v3.0 at survey level. The sequencing target was 40,000-50,000 T-cell genomes per sample. Only in-frame clones appear in the TCRdb table, and some are missing; sequencing was by immunoSEQ multiplex PCR. The sample includes about 20,000 clones, approximately 81% seen only once; the top ten take 3% to 4%. Sequenced here: unsorted PBMCs, sampled 1.9 years after starting antiretroviral therapy. V and J are TRBV7-9 and TRBJ2-7; D unclear. This TCR derives from a woman in her 50s with HIV. The CDR3 here is CASSLSYYYEQYF. DNA of the CDR3: TGTGCCAGCAGCTTATCTTACTACTACGAGCAGTACTTC.